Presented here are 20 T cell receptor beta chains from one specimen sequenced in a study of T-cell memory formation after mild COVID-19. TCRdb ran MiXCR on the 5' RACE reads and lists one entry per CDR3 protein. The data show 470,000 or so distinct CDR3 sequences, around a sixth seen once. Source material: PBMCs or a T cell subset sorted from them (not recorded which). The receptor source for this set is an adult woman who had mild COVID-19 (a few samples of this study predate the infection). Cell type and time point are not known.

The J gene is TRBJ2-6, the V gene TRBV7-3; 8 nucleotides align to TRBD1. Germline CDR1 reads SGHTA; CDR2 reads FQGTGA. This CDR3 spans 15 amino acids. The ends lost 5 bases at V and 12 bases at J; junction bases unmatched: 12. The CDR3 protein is CASSPQQGGGTVLTF. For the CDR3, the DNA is TGTGCCAGCAGCCCCCAACAGGGGGGAGGAACCGTCCTGACTTTC.

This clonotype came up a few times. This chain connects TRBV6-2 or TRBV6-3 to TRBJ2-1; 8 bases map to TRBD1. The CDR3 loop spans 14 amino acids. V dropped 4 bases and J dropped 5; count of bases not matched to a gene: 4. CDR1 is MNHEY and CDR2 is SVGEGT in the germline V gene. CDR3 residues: CASSSRDRNNEQFF. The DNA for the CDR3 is TGTGCCAGCAGTTCGAGGGACAGGAACAATGAGCAGTTCTTC.

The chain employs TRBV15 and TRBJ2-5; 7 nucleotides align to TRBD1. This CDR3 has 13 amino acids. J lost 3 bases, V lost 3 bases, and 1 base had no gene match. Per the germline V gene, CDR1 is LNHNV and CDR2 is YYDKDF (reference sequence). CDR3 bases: TGTGCCACCAGCAGGACAGGGAAAGAGACCCAGTACTTC. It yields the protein CATSRTGKETQYF.

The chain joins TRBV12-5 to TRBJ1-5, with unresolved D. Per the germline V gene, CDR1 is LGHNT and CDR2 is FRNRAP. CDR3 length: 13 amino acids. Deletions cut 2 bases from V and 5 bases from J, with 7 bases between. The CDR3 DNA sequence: TGTGCTAGTGGTTTGCGGCCCCATCAGCCCCAGCATTTT. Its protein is CASGLRPHQPQHF.

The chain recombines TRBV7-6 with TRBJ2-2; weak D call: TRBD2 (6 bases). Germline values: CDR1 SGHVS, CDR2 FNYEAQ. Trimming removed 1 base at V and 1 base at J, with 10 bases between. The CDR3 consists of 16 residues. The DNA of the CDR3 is TGTGCCAGCAGCTTAGGAGCCGGGGGGAACACCGGGGAGCTGTTTTTT. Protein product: CASSLGAGGNTGELFF.

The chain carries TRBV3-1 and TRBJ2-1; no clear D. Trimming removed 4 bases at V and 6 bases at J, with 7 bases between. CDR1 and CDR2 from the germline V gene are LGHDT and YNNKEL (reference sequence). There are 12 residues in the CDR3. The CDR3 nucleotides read TGTGCCAGCAGCCCCGGGCCCAATGAGCAGTTCTTC. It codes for CASSPGPNEQFF.

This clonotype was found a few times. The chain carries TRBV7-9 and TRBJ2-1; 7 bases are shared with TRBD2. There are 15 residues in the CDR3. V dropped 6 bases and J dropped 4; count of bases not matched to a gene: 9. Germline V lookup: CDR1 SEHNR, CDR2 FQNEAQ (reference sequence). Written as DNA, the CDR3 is TGTGCCAGCAGTCATAGCGGGCAGATATACAATGAGCAGTTCTTC. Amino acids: CASSHSGQIYNEQFF.

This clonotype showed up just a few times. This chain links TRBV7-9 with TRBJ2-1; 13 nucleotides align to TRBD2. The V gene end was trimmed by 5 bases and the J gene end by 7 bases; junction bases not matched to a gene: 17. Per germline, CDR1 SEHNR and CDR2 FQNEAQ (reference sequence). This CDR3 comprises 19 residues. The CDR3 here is CASSTTIGGLAGVGNEQFF. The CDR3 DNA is TGTGCCAGCAGCACAACCATTGGAGGACTAGCGGGAGTAGGTAATGAGCAGTTCTTC.

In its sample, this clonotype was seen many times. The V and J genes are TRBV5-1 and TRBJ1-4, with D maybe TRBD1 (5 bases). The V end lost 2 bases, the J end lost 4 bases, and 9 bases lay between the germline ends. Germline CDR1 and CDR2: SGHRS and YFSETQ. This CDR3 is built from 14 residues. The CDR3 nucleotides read TGCGCCAGCAGCTTTGGGGGAAGTAATGAAAAACTGTTTTTT. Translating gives CASSFGGSNEKLFF.

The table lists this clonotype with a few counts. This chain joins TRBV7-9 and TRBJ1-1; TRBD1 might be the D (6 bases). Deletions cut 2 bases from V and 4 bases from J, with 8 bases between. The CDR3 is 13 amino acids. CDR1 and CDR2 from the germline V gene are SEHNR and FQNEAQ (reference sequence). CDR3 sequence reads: CASSLRGFTEAFF. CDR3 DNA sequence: TGTGCCAGCAGCTTAAGGGGGTTCACTGAAGCTTTCTTT.

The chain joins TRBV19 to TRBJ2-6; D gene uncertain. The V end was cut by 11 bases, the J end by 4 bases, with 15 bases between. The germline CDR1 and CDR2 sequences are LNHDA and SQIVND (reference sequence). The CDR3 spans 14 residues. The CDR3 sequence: CAARTAAGANVLTF. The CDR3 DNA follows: TGTGCCGCCCGGACGGCAGCCGGGGCCAACGTCCTGACTTTC.

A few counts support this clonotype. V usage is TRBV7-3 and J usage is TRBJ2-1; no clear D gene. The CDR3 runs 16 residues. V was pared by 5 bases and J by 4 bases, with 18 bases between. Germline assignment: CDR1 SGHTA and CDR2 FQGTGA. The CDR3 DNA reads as TGTGCCAGCAGCCTACAGCCCACTTGGGCTTACAATGAGCAGTTCTTC. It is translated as CASSLQPTWAYNEQFF.

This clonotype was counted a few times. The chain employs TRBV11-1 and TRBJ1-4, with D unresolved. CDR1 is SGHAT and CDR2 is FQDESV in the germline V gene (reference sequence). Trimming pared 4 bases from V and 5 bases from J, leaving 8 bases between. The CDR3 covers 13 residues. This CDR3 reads CASSSEPNEKLFF. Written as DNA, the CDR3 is TGTGCCAGCAGCTCCGAACCAAATGAAAAACTGTTTTTT.

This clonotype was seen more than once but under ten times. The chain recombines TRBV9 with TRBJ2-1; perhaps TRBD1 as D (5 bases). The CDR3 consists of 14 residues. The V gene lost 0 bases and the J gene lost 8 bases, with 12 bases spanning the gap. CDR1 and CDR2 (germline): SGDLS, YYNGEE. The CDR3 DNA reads TGTGCCAGCAGCGTAGACCAGGGCGGCTATGAGCAGTTCTTC. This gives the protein CASSVDQGGYEQFF. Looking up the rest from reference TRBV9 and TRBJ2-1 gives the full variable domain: DSGVTQTPKHLITATGQRVTLRCSPRSGDLSVYWYQQSLDQGLQFLIQYYNGEERAKGNILERFSAQQFPDLHSELNLSSLELGDSALYFCASSVDQGGYEQFFGPGTRLTVL.

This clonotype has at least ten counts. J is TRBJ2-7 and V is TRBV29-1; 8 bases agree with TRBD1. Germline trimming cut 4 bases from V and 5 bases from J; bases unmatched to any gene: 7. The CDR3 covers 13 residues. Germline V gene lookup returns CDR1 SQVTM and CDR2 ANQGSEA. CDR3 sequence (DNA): TGCAGCGTTGCAAGAGGACAGGGCCACGAGCAGTACTTC. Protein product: CSVARGQGHEQYF.

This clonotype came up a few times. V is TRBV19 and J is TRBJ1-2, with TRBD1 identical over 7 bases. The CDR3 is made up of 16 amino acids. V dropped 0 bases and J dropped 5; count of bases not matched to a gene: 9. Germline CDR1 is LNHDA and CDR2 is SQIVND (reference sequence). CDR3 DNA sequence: TGTGCCAGTAGTATAGATCGCGGCAGGGGGGTTTATGGCTACACCTTC. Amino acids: CASSIDRGRGVYGYTF.

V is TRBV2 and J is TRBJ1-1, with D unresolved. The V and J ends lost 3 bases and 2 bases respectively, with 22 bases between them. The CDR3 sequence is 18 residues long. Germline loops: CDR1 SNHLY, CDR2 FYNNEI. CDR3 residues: CASSEWVSAPERNTEAFF. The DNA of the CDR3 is TGTGCCAGCAGTGAGTGGGTCAGCGCACCCGAGAGAAACACTGAAGCTTTCTTT.

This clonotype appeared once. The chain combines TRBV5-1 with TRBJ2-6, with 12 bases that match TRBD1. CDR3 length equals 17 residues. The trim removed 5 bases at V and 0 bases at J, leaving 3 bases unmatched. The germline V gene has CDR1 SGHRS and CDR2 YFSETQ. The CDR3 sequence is CASRRGQGASGANVLTF. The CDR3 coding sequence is TGCGCCAGCAGAAGGGGACAGGGGGCCTCTGGGGCCAACGTCCTGACTTTC. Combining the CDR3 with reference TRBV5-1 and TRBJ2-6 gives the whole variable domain KAGVTQTPRYLIKTRGQQVTLSCSPISGHRSVSWYQQTPGQGLQFLFEYFSETQRNKGNFPGRFSGRQFSNSRSEMNVSTLELGDSALYLCASRRGQGASGANVLTFGAGSRLTVL.

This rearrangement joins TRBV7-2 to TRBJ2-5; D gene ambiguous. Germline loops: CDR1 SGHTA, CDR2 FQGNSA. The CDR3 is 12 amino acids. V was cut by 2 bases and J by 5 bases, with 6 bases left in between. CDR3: CASSLKRETQYF. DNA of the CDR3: TGTGCCAGCAGCTTAAAGCGCGAGACCCAGTACTTC.

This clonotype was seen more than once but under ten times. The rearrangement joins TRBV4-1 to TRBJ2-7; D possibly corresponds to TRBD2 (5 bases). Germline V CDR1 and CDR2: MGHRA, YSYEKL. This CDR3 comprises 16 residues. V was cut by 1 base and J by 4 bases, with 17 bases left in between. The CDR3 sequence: CASSQGGARRGYEQYF. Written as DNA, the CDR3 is TGCGCCAGCAGCCAAGGGGGAGCTCGTCGGGGATACGAGCAGTACTTC.